This T cell receptor (beta chain) was retrieved from a study of shared clonotypes between healthy human individuals. Points from the study as a whole: Incompleteness in sorted-subset sequencing, despite large depth, was shown by rarefaction.

The germline gives CDR1 SGHAT, CDR2 FQNNGV. The CDR3 consists of 12 residues. The V and J ends lost 1 base and 4 bases respectively, with 4 bases between them. Deep was the level at which the assay was run. Around 220 ng DNA, about 30,000 T cell genomes, went into each sorted-subset replicate PCR. Data came from immunoSEQ multiplex PCR; TCRdb stores just in-frame clones and leaves some out. The repertoire holds some 2.3 million clones, over 85% seen once, with under 0.45% in the top ten. With regard to this clone: Its antigen is undetermined. A read error is possible here, since a much larger clone lies one base away. The sample holds other DNA sequences that translate to the same CDR3.

The receptor comes from a man between 18 and 35 years old in good health. Some clones in this sample may be carry-over from other donors' samples. This chain uses TRBV11-2 with TRBJ2-5, with D hard to call. Sample: naive CD4+ T cells from PBMCs. Described subset: CD45RA+ positively selected. This CDR3 is CASSLVGETQYF. The DNA for the CDR3 is TGTGCCAGCAGCTTAGTGGGAGAGACCCAGTACTTC.